The rows below give T cell receptor beta chains drawn from one sample of a study of shared clonotypes between healthy human individuals. Profiling relied on immunoSEQ multiplex PCR, and the TCRdb table lists in-frame clones only, not all of them. The table has around 350,000 clones, around 70% seen once. Sequenced sample: memory CD4+ T cells sorted from blood. These receptors were obtained from a man aged 25-45 years in good health. CDR3s include the opening cysteine and the closing phenylalanine or tryptophan. Fields, in order: clone size, V gene, CDR3 length, J gene, D gene, CDR3 protein, CDR3 DNA. D genes are given only for firm matches. Some rows have no size entry. The others give once, few or many, or a class for an expanded clone.

>.|TRBV7-8|15|TRBJ1-2|.
CASSLAPTPNYGYTF
TGTGCCAGCAGCTTAGCGCCGACACCTAACTATGGCTACACCTTC
>.|TRBV18|16|TRBJ1-1|.
CASSPRYEGANSEAFF
TGTGCCAGCTCACCGCGATATGAGGGCGCGAATTCTGAAGCTTTCTTT
>few|TRBV15|13|TRBJ2-7|.
CATSRDPGGEQYF
TGTGCCACCAGCAGAGATCCGGGTGGCGAGCAGTACTTC
>few|TRBV14|15|TRBJ2-4|TRBD2
CASSRGGAAANIQYF
TGTGCCAGCAGCCGCGGGGGGGCCGCAGCAAACATTCAGTACTTC
>.|TRBV28|16|TRBJ2-1|.
CASSAGPGLRYNEQFF
TGTGCCAGCAGTGCCGGACCGGGACTCCGATACAATGAGCAGTTCTTC
>.|TRBV7-2|15|TRBJ1-1|.
CASSQRRARDTEAFF
TGTGCCAGCAGCCAAAGGAGGGCTAGGGACACTGAAGCTTTCTTT
>.|TRBV2|15|TRBJ2-7|TRBD1
CASSETGTGKYGQYF
TGTGCCAGCAGTGAAACCGGGACAGGGAAGTATGGGCAGTACTTC
>.|TRBV10-3|15|TRBJ2-1|TRBD2
CAISATSGSYNEQFF
TGTGCCATCAGTGCGACTAGCGGATCCTACAATGAGCAGTTCTTC
>once|TRBV10-3|12|TRBJ2-7|.
CAIRADNYEQYF
TGTGCCATCAGAGCAGACAACTACGAGCAGTACTTC
>.|TRBV5-4|15|TRBJ1-2|TRBD1
CASSLNTGGNYGYTF
TGTGCCAGCAGCTTGAACACAGGGGGCAACTATGGCTACACCTTC
>.|TRBV6-1|13|TRBJ2-7|.
CASSETLAGRQYF
TGTGCCAGCAGTGAAACCCTGGCGGGCCGGCAGTACTTC
>.|TRBV5-5|17|TRBJ2-1|TRBD1
CASSNNNRGSSYNEQFF
TGTGCCAGCAGCAACAACAACAGGGGAAGCTCCTACAATGAGCAGTTCTTC
>.|TRBV6-1|15|TRBJ2-7|.
CASIKGGAGSYEQYF
TGTGCCAGCATCAAAGGGGGTGCAGGCTCCTACGAGCAGTACTTC
>.|TRBV7-6|14|TRBJ2-7|TRBD2
CASSSGLRSYEQYF
TGTGCCAGCAGCTCGGGACTACGCTCCTACGAGCAGTACTTC
>.|TRBV5-1|15|TRBJ1-3|.
CASTPGFFSGNTIYF
TGCGCCAGCACTCCGGGCTTCTTCTCTGGAAACACCATATATTTT
>large|TRBV4-3|14|TRBJ2-1|.
CASSHQSARGKQFF
TGCGCCAGCAGCCATCAATCCGCGAGGGGGAAGCAGTTCTTC
>.|TRBV7-3|15|TRBJ2-1|.
CASSLMMAYGNEQFF
TGTGCCAGCAGCTTAATGATGGCCTATGGCAATGAGCAGTTCTTC
>few|TRBV27|14|TRBJ2-5|.
CASSARPGSETQYF
TGTGCCAGCAGTGCCCGCCCGGGGTCCGAGACCCAGTACTTC
>.|TRBV30|13|TRBJ1-4|.
CTWSVAGREKLFF
TGTACCTGGAGTGTCGCAGGGAGGGAAAAACTGTTTTTT
>few|TRBV6-5|15|TRBJ1-2|TRBD1
CAAYAPGQGYYGYTF
TGTGCCGCCTACGCTCCGGGACAGGGATACTATGGCTACACCTTC
>.|TRBV19|14|TRBJ2-7|.
CASSPRGFNYEQYF
TGTGCCAGTAGTCCACGGGGCTTCAACTACGAGCAGTACTTC
>.|TRBV11-2|15|TRBJ1-5|.
CASSRNPGVGQPQHF
TGTGCCAGCAGTCGAAACCCGGGGGTGGGTCAGCCCCAGCATTTT
>few|TRBV5-1|13|TRBJ2-7|.
CASSGSGYDEQYF
TGCGCCAGCAGCGGGAGTGGTTACGACGAGCAGTACTTC
>.|TRBV2|16|TRBJ2-5|.
CASRPTSGLTKETQYF
TGTGCCAGCAGACCGACTTCCGGACTAACGAAGGAGACCCAGTACTTC
>.|TRBV28|15|TRBJ2-1|.
CASSFSDGQGNEQFF
TGTGCCAGCAGTTTTTCAGATGGTCAGGGCAATGAGCAGTTCTTC
>.|TRBV27|14|TRBJ2-6|TRBD2
CASSFQRETNVLTF
TGTGCCAGCAGTTTCCAGCGGGAGACCAACGTCCTGACTTTC
>.|TRBV25-1|13|TRBJ2-1|TRBD2
CASRVAGVNEQFF
TGTGCCAGCAGGGTAGCGGGCGTCAATGAGCAGTTCTTC
>.|TRBV28|15|TRBJ2-5|.
CASSPPGHIQETQYF
TGTGCCAGCTCTCCCCCGGGACATATCCAAGAGACCCAGTACTTC
>many|TRBV5-5|15|TRBJ1-1|.
CASSRLWGANTEAFF
TGTGCCAGCAGCCGATTGTGGGGGGCGAACACTGAAGCTTTCTTT
>.|TRBV6-5|11|TRBJ1-2|.
CASSHGGGYTF
TGTGCCAGCAGCCACGGAGGGGGCTACACCTTC
>.|TRBV10-1|15|TRBJ2-3|TRBD2
CASSSGTRSTDTQYF
TGCGCCAGCAGCTCCGGGACTAGGAGCACAGATACGCAGTATTTT
>many|TRBV6-5|11|TRBJ2-7|.
CASASLYEQYF
TGTGCCAGCGCTAGTCTTTACGAGCAGTACTTC
>.|TRBV18|14|TRBJ2-7|.
CASSPDSASYEQYF
TGTGCCAGCTCACCAGACAGTGCCTCCTACGAGCAGTACTTC
>medium-sized|TRBV19|15|TRBJ1-1|.
CASSARNRVVTEAFF
TGTGCCAGTAGTGCGCGGAACAGGGTTGTGACTGAAGCTTTCTTT
>.|TRBV18|15|TRBJ2-2|TRBD1
CASSPQARGTGELFF
TGTGCCAGCTCACCACAGGCCAGGGGGACCGGGGAGCTGTTTTTT
>.|TRBV4-1|15|TRBJ2-1|TRBD2
CASSPHSGSRNEQFF
TGCGCCAGCAGCCCACATAGCGGGAGTAGGAATGAGCAGTTCTTC
>.|TRBV7-6|18|TRBJ2-7|TRBD2
CASSLVGRGLVSSHEQYF
TGTGCCAGCAGCTTAGTGGGCCGGGGACTAGTAAGTTCCCACGAGCAGTACTTC
>many|TRBV2|14|TRBJ2-5|TRBD2
CASSAGSGRETQYF
TGTGCCAGCAGTGCAGGTAGCGGGAGGGAGACCCAGTACTTC
>.|TRBV7-8|14|TRBJ1-5|TRBD1
CASSTGTGGQPQHF
TGTGCCAGCAGCACCGGGACAGGGGGTCAGCCCCAGCATTTT
>.|TRBV10-1|16|TRBJ2-1|TRBD2
CASSGGTSGTYNEQFF
TGCGCCAGCAGCGGAGGGACTAGCGGGACTTACAATGAGCAGTTCTTC
>.|TRBV18|15|TRBJ1-3|TRBD1
CASSPLGQAGNTIYF
TGTGCCAGCTCACCCCTCGGACAGGCAGGAAACACCATATATTTT
>.|TRBV5-4|17|TRBJ2-7|TRBD2
CASSKRLAGGLTYEQYF
TGTGCCAGCAGCAAACGATTAGCGGGAGGATTGACCTACGAGCAGTACTTC
>once|TRBV5-6|15|TRBJ2-1|.
CASSPPRGSGNEQFF
TGTGCCAGCAGCCCCCCCCGGGGCAGCGGAAATGAGCAGTTCTTC
>once|TRBV11-1|15|TRBJ2-3|.
CASSRRGAGPDTQYF
TGTGCCAGCAGCCGACGGGGGGCTGGGCCAGATACGCAGTATTTT
>once|TRBV6-1|13|TRBJ2-5|.
CASNLGNQETQYF
TGTGCCAGCAACCTGGGGAACCAAGAGACCCAGTACTTC
>.|TRBV7-2|17|TRBJ2-2|TRBD1
CASIRNPGTGGTGELFF
TGTGCCAGCATCAGAAATCCCGGGACAGGGGGCACCGGGGAGCTGTTTTTT
>.|TRBV28|14|TRBJ1-2|TRBD1
CASSYQDRPTGGTF
TGTGCCAGCAGCTATCAGGACAGGCCGACGGGGGGTACCTTC
>few|TRBV10-3|14|TRBJ2-7|.
CATEESREAGEQYF
TGTGCCACCGAGGAATCCAGGGAAGCGGGCGAGCAGTACTTC
>.|TRBV14|15|TRBJ2-7|TRBD2
CASSRRTRRENEQYF
TGTGCCAGCAGCCGTCGGACTAGACGAGAAAACGAGCAGTACTTC
>few|TRBV5-6|16|TRBJ2-1|TRBD2
CASNRRLALGYNEQFF
TGTGCCAGCAACCGGCGACTAGCGCTAGGGTACAATGAGCAGTTCTTC
>.|TRBV7-2|12|TRBJ1-2|.
CASSFSRDGYTF
TGTGCCAGCAGCTTTAGTAGGGACGGCTACACCTTC
>few|TRBV27|17|TRBJ2-2|TRBD1
CASSQPTLGQGAGELFF
TGTGCCAGCAGTCAACCGACACTCGGACAGGGGGCCGGGGAGCTGTTTTTT
>many|TRBV5-6|15|TRBJ2-7|.
CASSFQGPSRWEQYF
TGTGCCAGCAGCTTCCAGGGCCCTTCGCGATGGGAGCAGTACTTC
>.|TRBV11-1|15|TRBJ2-4|TRBD2
CASSLAGGLANIQYF
TGTGCCAGCAGCTTAGCGGGGGGACTAGCGAACATTCAGTACTTC
>.|TRBV28|14|TRBJ1-2|.
CASSPQKGDYGYTF
TGTGCCAGCAGCCCGCAGAAGGGTGACTATGGCTACACCTTC
>once|TRBV6-9|15|TRBJ2-2|.
CASSQHPTNTGELFF
TGTGCCAGCAGCCAACATCCGACGAACACCGGGGAGCTGTTTTTT